This T cell receptor (beta chain) appears in the sequencing data of a study of T cell responses to AZD1222 COVID-19 vaccine. In the study overall: Second-dose intervals near 4 or 12 weeks were combined.

This clone was detected a few times. Its cognate antigen is unknown. The study, taken as a whole, reports: Reportedly, nearly half of unique spike TCRs recognized epitopes outside B.1.351/B.1.1.7 mutations. Sampling that yielded the repertoires occurred only after the peak T cell response. Spike as a whole was targeted by vaccine-associated CD4 TCRs, dominant at 160-218 and 743-854.

Assay used: immunoSEQ multiplex PCR; TCRdb lists only in-frame clones, some missing. This sample carries 72,000 or so clones, 87% of them seen once, and the ten largest clones take about 22%. V lost 4 bases and J lost 7, with 24 bases in between. Germline loops: CDR1 SGHRS, CDR2 YFSETQ. The CDR3 runs to 16 residues. The TCR sequence derives from an adult in good health. This chain joins TRBV5-1 and TRBJ2-7; TRBD1 is a possible D gene (6 bases). Sequenced here: peripheral blood, sampled on day 0 of AZD1222 vaccination. The CDR3 reads CASSNGWDTYPGEQYF. The CDR3 DNA reads as TGCGCCAGCAGCAATGGGTGGGACACTTACCCGGGGGAGCAGTACTTC.